This T cell receptor (beta chain) was obtained from a study of T cell responses to AZD1222 COVID-19 vaccine. General study points: Just five or six AZD1222 recipients tested seropositive at baseline.

Trimming left V 2 bases short and J 1 base short, with 5 bases between. CDR1 and CDR2 (germline): SNHLY, FYNNEI. The CDR3 is made up of 13 amino acids. This table comes from immunoSEQ multiplex PCR, and its TCRdb copy is limited to in-frame clones, with some not included. The table records approximately 80,000 clones, approximately 83% of them present only once. This clone was observed a single time. Its matching antigen is unknown. This rearrangement joins TRBV2 to TRBJ1-1; D gene ambiguous. The source material was peripheral blood, sampled 28 days after the second AZD1222 dose. The receptor was isolated from an adult who received the AZD1222 COVID-19 vaccine. CDR3 in amino acids: CASSESENTEAFF. In nucleotides, the CDR3 is TGTGCCAGCAGTGAATCCGAGAACACTGAAGCTTTCTTT.